The 27 T cell receptor beta chains presented below share a single source sample, sequenced in a study of a mutant IDH1 vaccine in newly diagnosed glioma (dated by TCRdb to the early 2020s). The sample's time point label, decoded: week 35, safety follow-up. Each vaccine dose was 300 ug of a 20-mer mutant IDH1 peptide in Montanide, given subcutaneously with topical imiquimod. The library was obtained by the immunoSEQ multiplex PCR assay. Drawn from immuneACCESS, this table holds only the in-frame rearrangements with V and J called that TCRdb kept. Clones are partly lost; checked studies trace under half to an unresolved V gene and leave the rest unexplained. The sample data list approximately 50,000 clones, and 70% to 90% of these were observed just once. The ten largest clones represent about 1.6% of the sample. What these receptors recognize is not known. The sequencing here drew on PBMCs, taken from a glioma patient whose treatment included an IDH1 peptide vaccine. The receptors here all came from a man aged 35 to 55 with glioma.

This chain links TRBV27 with TRBJ2-7, with D perhaps TRBD2 (5 bases). Per germline, CDR1 MNHEY and CDR2 SMNVEV (reference sequence). The CDR3 extends over 17 amino acids. V lost 1 base, J lost 2 bases, and 18 bases lay in between. The CDR3 DNA reads as TGTGCCAGCAGTTTATTCGGCGTCGGACTTTCGCCCTACGAGCAGTACTTC. Its protein product is CASSLFGVGLSPYEQYF.

CDR3 DNA: TGTGCCAGCAGCCAAGAAGGTAAGGGGACAGGGACGGGCAATCAGCCCCAGCATTTT. Residues: CASSQEGKGTGTGNQPQHF. This sequence joins TRBV14 and TRBJ1-5; 9 nucleotides align to TRBD1. This CDR3 spans 19 amino acids. The ends lost 0 bases at V and 2 bases at J; junction bases unmatched: 11. In germline, CDR1 is SGHDN, CDR2 FVKESK.

In its sample, this clone was seen a few times. The chain is built from TRBV11-2 and TRBJ2-7, with 10 bases that match TRBD2. The CDR3 loop spans 14 amino acids. The germline V gene encodes CDR1 SGHAT and CDR2 FQNNGV. Trimming removed 5 bases from V and 10 bases from J; junction bases left unmatched: 11. CDR3 coding DNA: TGTGCCAGCAGCCCTCTAGCGGGAGACTGGCAACAGTACTTC. Its protein product is CASSPLAGDWQQYF.

V and J are TRBV18 and TRBJ1-1; D is unclear. The ends were cut back, 3 bases at V and 2 bases at J, with 7 bases in the middle. Germline V gene data show CDR1 as KGHSH and CDR2 as LQKENI. CDR3 length: 13 residues. The CDR3 loop is CASSPPTNTEAFF. CDR3 sequence (DNA): TGTGCCAGCTCACCGCCGACTAACACTGAAGCTTTCTTT.

The table lists this clone with a count of one. The chain joins TRBV11-3 to TRBJ2-5; TRBD2 aligns across 14 bases. V was clipped by 5 bases and J by 5 bases; unmatched bases: 7. CDR3 length equals 16 residues. CDR1 is SGHNT and CDR2 is YENEEA in the germline V gene. The CDR3: CASSVRLAGGRETQYF. The CDR3 DNA is TGTGCCAGCAGCGTTCGACTAGCGGGGGGGAGGGAGACCCAGTACTTC.

In DNA form, the CDR3 reads TGCGCCAGCAGCCATTTGTTCAGCGAGCAGTTCTTC. It translates to CASSHLFSEQFF. The V and J genes are TRBV4-1 and TRBJ2-1; D ambiguous. This CDR3 has 12 amino acids. Trimming took off 3 bases at V and 10 bases at J, with 10 bases between the two ends. Germline loops: CDR1 MGHRA, CDR2 YSYEKL.

This chain links TRBV7-8 with TRBJ2-7; no clear D. Trimming shortened V by 5 bases and J by 4 bases, and 9 bases separated the two germline ends. Germline values: CDR1 SGHVS, CDR2 FQNEAQ. CDR3 size: 12 residues. CDR3 DNA sequence: TGTGCCAGCAGCCTTGGAACTTACGAGCAGTACTTC. This codes for CASSLGTYEQYF.

V usage is TRBV6-1 and J usage is TRBJ2-1; D is perhaps TRBD2 (5 bases). V gave up 7 bases and J gave up 9 bases, with 16 bases separating them. The CDR3 consists of 13 residues. The germline V gene encodes CDR1 MNHNS and CDR2 SASEGT. The CDR3 here is CASIDYSIGEQFF. Written as DNA, the CDR3 is TGTGCCAGCATTGACTATAGTATTGGTGAGCAGTTCTTC.

The chain uses TRBV27 and TRBJ1-2; 8 positions agree with TRBD1. The V gene end was trimmed by 2 bases and the J gene end by 8 bases; junction bases not matched to a gene: 4. CDR3 length equals 13 residues. Germline V gene data show CDR1 as MNHEY and CDR2 as SMNVEV (reference sequence). CDR3 sequence: CASSLQGAPGYTF. DNA for the CDR3: TGTGCCAGCAGTTTACAGGGGGCGCCCGGCTACACCTTC.

This rearrangement joins TRBV4-3 to TRBJ1-2, with 8 nucleotides matching TRBD1. Per the germline V gene, CDR1 is LGHNA and CDR2 is YSLEER. The V gene end was trimmed by 0 bases and the J gene end by 4 bases; junction bases not matched to a gene: 7. The CDR3 extends over 16 amino acids. The CDR3 DNA follows: TGCGCCAGCAGCCAAGACATATCCAGGGGGCTCTATGGCTACACCTTC. It is translated as CASSQDISRGLYGYTF.

This sequence joins TRBV6-1 and TRBJ2-5, with D perhaps matching TRBD2 (6 bases). This CDR3 region has 14 residues. The germline gives CDR1 MNHNS, CDR2 SASEGT. The germline V and J ends were trimmed by 4 bases and 4 bases, with 13 bases remaining between them. CDR3 sequence (DNA): TGTGCCAGCAGTGCGACTAGTCTACTAGAGACCCAGTACTTC. This sequence encodes CASSATSLLETQYF.

The chain is built from TRBV7-8 and TRBJ1-2; no clear D. Trimming pared 0 bases from V and 5 bases from J, leaving 13 bases between. In germline, CDR1 is SGHVS, CDR2 FQNEAQ. CDR3 length equals 15 residues. CDR3 protein: CASSLANGISYGYTF. The CDR3 nucleotides are TGTGCCAGCAGCTTAGCGAACGGGATCTCATATGGCTACACCTTC. Full variable domain (missing parts from reference TRBV7-8 and TRBJ1-2): GAGVSQSPRYKVAKRGQDVALRCDPISGHVSLFWYQQALGQGPEFLTYFQNEAQLDKSGLPSDRFFAERPEGSVSTLKIQRTQQEDSAVYLCASSLANGISYGYTFGSGTRLTVV.

The chain uses TRBV12-5 and TRBJ2-3; D gene ambiguous. Trimming removed 2 bases from V and 3 bases from J, with 3 bases in between. Germline values: CDR1 LGHNT, CDR2 FRNRAP. The CDR3 extends over 12 amino acids. Here the CDR3 DNA reads TGTGCTAGTGGTTTGCGAACAGATACGCAGTATTTT. Its protein product is CASGLRTDTQYF.

This chain uses TRBV5-4 with TRBJ2-5; D is unresolved. Germline V lookup: CDR1 SGHNT, CDR2 YYREEE (reference sequence). The V and J ends lost 2 bases and 5 bases respectively, with 13 bases between them. The CDR3 sequence is 14 residues long. The chain's CDR3 is CASSFAPGRETQYF. The CDR3 coding sequence is TGTGCCAGCAGCTTTGCGCCCGGGCGGGAGACCCAGTACTTC.

The chain employs TRBV15 and TRBJ1-5; 8 nucleotides align to TRBD1. The CDR3 covers 14 residues. The V gene's germline CDR1 is LNHNV and CDR2 YYDKDF (reference sequence). V lost 6 bases to trimming and J lost 7 bases; unmatched junction nucleotides: 8. The CDR3 region is CATRDRDRRQPQHF. The CDR3 coding sequence is TGTGCCACCAGGGACAGGGATCGGAGGCAGCCCCAGCATTTT. Drawing the rest from reference TRBV15 and TRBJ1-5, the complete variable domain is DAMVIQNPRYQVTQFGKPVTLSCSQTLNHNVMYWYQQKSSQAPKLLFHYYDKDFNNEADTPDNFQSRRPNTSFCFLDIRSPGLGDTAMYLCATRDRDRRQPQHFGDGTRLSIL.

V usage is TRBV5-1 and J usage is TRBJ2-7; D is unresolved. Germline CDR1 is SGHRS and CDR2 is YFSETQ. Trimming took off 4 bases at V and 3 bases at J, with 14 bases between the two ends. The CDR3 runs 14 residues. CDR3 in amino acids: CASSPPGRFYEQYF. The CDR3 DNA is TGCGCCAGCAGCCCGCCTGGGCGTTTCTACGAGCAGTACTTC.

The chain is built from TRBV7-9 and TRBJ2-1, with 9 bases aligning to TRBD1. The CDR3 has 18 amino acids. Germline CDR1 is SEHNR and CDR2 is FQNEAQ (reference sequence). V shed 3 bases, J shed 4 bases, and the junction held 13 bases outside the gene matches. CDR3 DNA sequence: TGTGCCAGCAGCTTCCCGACACAGGGGGCAGCTAGGTACAATGAGCAGTTCTTC. This encodes CASSFPTQGAARYNEQFF.

The V call is TRBV4-1, the J call TRBJ1-1, with 11 bases aligning to TRBD1. The CDR3 totals 16 residues. The ends lost 0 bases at V and 4 bases at J; junction bases unmatched: 4. CDR1 and CDR2 from the germline V gene are MGHRA and YSYEKL. The CDR3 is CASSQDPGTGGTEAFF. For the CDR3, the DNA is TGCGCCAGCAGCCAAGATCCCGGGACAGGGGGCACTGAAGCTTTCTTT.

The V gene is TRBV4-2, the J gene TRBJ2-3, with D perhaps matching TRBD1 or TRBD2 (5 bases each). In germline, CDR1 is LGHNA, CDR2 YNFKEQ. CDR3 length equals 15 residues. With 0 bases removed from V and 14 bases from J, the gap between germline ends came to 21 bases. This CDR3 is CASSQDSIAPGRVYF. CDR3 nucleotide sequence: TGTGCCAGCAGCCAAGATAGTATTGCGCCGGGGCGGGTGTATTTT.

The V and J genes are TRBV6-1 and TRBJ2-3; D possibly corresponds to TRBD2 (6 bases). The V end was cut by 0 bases, the J end by 3 bases, with 13 bases between. The V gene's germline CDR1 is MNHNS and CDR2 SASEGT. The CDR3 is made up of 16 amino acids. Here the CDR3 reads CASSEAAPGVTDTQYF. In nucleotides, the CDR3 is TGTGCCAGCAGTGAAGCTGCACCGGGAGTGACAGATACGCAGTATTTT.

This chain joins TRBV23-1 and TRBJ1-2; D is ambiguous. TRBV23-1 is annotated as an ORF whose role is uncertain. Trimming pared 4 bases from V and 2 bases from J, leaving 14 bases between. This CDR3 has 15 residues. CDR3 protein: CASSRPTRRNYGYTF. CDR3 nucleotide sequence: TGCGCCAGCAGTCGACCGACACGGAGGAACTATGGCTACACCTTC.

The CDR3 DNA sequence: TGTGCCAGCAGTGAAGGGACCCAGTACTTC. Translation: CASSEGTQYF. The rearrangement joins TRBV25-1 to TRBJ2-5; D uncertain. Germline V gene lookup returns CDR1 MGHDK and CDR2 SYGVNS. The CDR3 has 10 residues. Trimming left V 2 bases short and J 7 bases short, with 2 bases between.

The chain has TRBV25-1 and TRBJ2-7; D call uncertain. Per the germline V gene, CDR1 is MGHDK and CDR2 is SYGVNS. Trimming removed 0 bases from V and 5 bases from J, with 5 bases in between. The CDR3 is made up of 12 amino acids. DNA for the CDR3: TGTGCCAGCAGTGAATATCGGAACGAGCAGTACTTC. This encodes CASSEYRNEQYF.

This chain uses TRBV5-4 with TRBJ2-1; D gene ambiguous. Germline V gene data show CDR1 as SGHNT and CDR2 as YYREEE (reference sequence). V gave up 4 bases and J gave up 10 bases, with 12 bases separating them. CDR3 length equals 12 residues. CDR3: CASSPLLEEQFF. The CDR3, as DNA: TGTGCCAGCAGCCCGCTTTTAGAGGAGCAGTTCTTC. Supplemented by reference TRBV5-4 and TRBJ2-1, the full variable domain reads ETGVTQSPTHLIKTRGQQVTLRCSSQSGHNTVSWYQQALGQGPQFIFQYYREEENGRGNFPPRFSGLQFPNYSSELNVNALELDDSALYLCASSPLLEEQFFGPGTRLTVL.

V and J are TRBV7-3 and TRBJ2-2, with a weak D call TRBD2 (6 bases). The CDR3 covers 14 residues. CDR1 and CDR2 from the germline V gene are SGHTA and FQGTGA. Trimming removed 1 base from V and 5 bases from J, with 8 bases in between. CDR3 DNA sequence: TGTGCCAGCAGCTTAATCCGGGGGACCGGGGAGCTGTTTTTT. Its protein is CASSLIRGTGELFF.

This chain connects TRBV27 to TRBJ1-5, with D uncertain. Germline V gene lookup returns CDR1 MNHEY and CDR2 SMNVEV (reference sequence). CDR3 size: 10 residues. V gave up 8 bases and J gave up 5 bases, with 4 bases separating them. CDR3 loop: CASWDQPQHF. The CDR3, as DNA: TGTGCCAGCTGGGATCAGCCCCAGCATTTT.

This chain links TRBV4-1 with TRBJ2-1, with TRBD2 matching 8 bases. The CDR3 sequence is 16 residues long. Losses at the gene ends were 4 bases for V and 1 base for J; bases not matched to a gene: 6. In germline, CDR1 is MGHRA, CDR2 YSYEKL. The CDR3 DNA reads TGCGCCAGCAGCCCTCGACGGGAGGGGTCCTACAATGAGCAGTTCTTC. Translating it yields CASSPRREGSYNEQFF.